What follows describes a single T cell receptor (beta chain). Its specificity is unknown. CDR1 is SNHLY, CDR2 FYNNEI, per germline. V lost 3 bases, J lost 3 bases, and 12 bases lay in between. The CDR3 runs to 14 residues. This record comes from a study of radiotherapy plus CTLA-4 blockade in lung cancer. Whole-study context: Roughly a sixth of enrolled patients responded objectively, and around 30% had disease control.

TCRdb's table, derived via immunoSEQ multiplex PCR, lists solely in-frame clones and lacks some. The sample has about 48,000 clones, around nine tenths seen once. The study's findings and limits: In blood, after radiotherapy plus ipilimumab, tumor-derived TCR clones expanded. Alongside interferon-beta, early blood T cell clone dynamics were reportedly the best predictor of response.

Ipilimumab CTLA-4 blockade and focal radiation were given to patients with chemo-refractory metastatic non-small-cell lung cancer. Sample: peripheral blood, taken from a patient treated with radiotherapy plus ipilimumab. The clonotype originates from a human donor with non-small cell lung cancer that progressed on radiotherapy plus ipilimumab. Some clones in this sample may be carry-over from other donors' samples. The chain carries TRBV2 and TRBJ2-7, with D tentatively TRBD2 (6 bases). Here the CDR3 reads CASSEDRAGYEQYF. CDR3 coding DNA: TGTGCCAGCAGTGAGGATCGAGCGGGCTACGAGCAGTACTTC.